The 13 T cell receptor beta chains below all came from one sample that was sequenced in a study of cytomegalovirus exposure and HLA in healthy donors. The PCR employed 60 Vbeta primers together with 13 Jbeta primers. TCRdb's table, derived via immunoSEQ multiplex PCR, lists solely in-frame clones and lacks some. The sample lists about 67,000 clones; more than 80% were seen once. Material for sequencing was PBMCs. All receptors derive from a woman younger than 45 in good health and CMV-seropositive.

This clone was observed once. V gene TRBV19 combines with J gene TRBJ2-7; 7 bases line up with TRBD1. Trimming removed 7 bases from V and 2 bases from J; junction bases left unmatched: 11. Germline V lookup: CDR1 LNHDA, CDR2 SQIVND (reference sequence). The CDR3 covers 15 residues. CDR3 residues: CASTPTGSPTYEQYF. CDR3 DNA sequence: TGTGCCAGTACCCCGACAGGGTCCCCCACCTACGAGCAGTACTTC.

The V call is TRBV5-6, the J call TRBJ2-1, with TRBD2 as a possible D gene (5 bases). CDR3 length equals 13 residues. The germline CDR1 and CDR2 sequences are SGHDT and YYEEEE. V was clipped by 2 bases and J by 8 bases, with 11 bases between them. The CDR3 nucleotides are TGTGCCAGCAGCTTTATTGTGGGAGATGAGCAGTTCTTC. Translated: CASSFIVGDEQFF. Full variable domain (outside the CDR3, taken from reference TRBV5-6 and TRBJ2-1): DAGVTQSPTHLIKTRGQQVTLRCSPKSGHDTVSWYQQALGQGPQFIFQYYEEEERQRGNFPDRFSGHQFPNYSSELNVNALLLGDSALYLCASSFIVGDEQFFGPGTRLTVL.

V is TRBV11-1 and J is TRBJ2-3; 9 bases are shared with TRBD2. Germline CDR1 is SGHAT and CDR2 is FQDESV (reference sequence). This CDR3 has 17 amino acids. V was clipped by 3 bases and J by 3 bases; unmatched bases: 10. CDR3 nucleotides: TGTGCCAGCAGCTTCTCGGGCGCGGGAGGGCCGACAGATACGCAGTATTTT. Translating gives CASSFSGAGGPTDTQYF.

The rearrangement links TRBV5-6 to TRBJ1-2, with TRBD1 identical over 9 bases. Germline V CDR1 and CDR2: SGHDT, YYEEEE. The CDR3 is made up of 17 amino acids. The V and J ends lost 3 bases and 6 bases, in that order; junction bases with no gene match: 15. The CDR3 region is CASSWTGASPDKDGYTF. CDR3 sequence (DNA): TGTGCCAGCAGCTGGACAGGGGCCTCACCCGATAAAGATGGCTACACCTTC.

The chain links TRBV27 to TRBJ1-6; TRBD1 agrees at 9 bases. This CDR3 spans 17 amino acids. Germline V lookup: CDR1 MNHEY, CDR2 SMNVEV (reference sequence). After removal of 7 bases from V and 7 bases from J, the junction contained 14 bases not matched to a gene. The CDR3: CASTHGTGLSRNSPLHF. As DNA, the CDR3 is TGTGCCAGCACCCACGGGACAGGGTTGAGCAGGAATTCACCCCTCCACTTT.

The chain combines TRBV9 with TRBJ2-1; 10 nucleotides agree with TRBD2. The CDR3 has 16 amino acids. The V gene's germline CDR1 is SGDLS and CDR2 YYNGEE. J lost 5 bases, V lost 4 bases, and 9 bases had no gene match. CDR3 sequence: CASSRGSGRADNEQFF. The CDR3, as DNA: TGTGCCAGCAGCAGGGGAAGCGGGAGGGCTGACAATGAGCAGTTCTTC. The full variable domain, its missing parts supplied by reference TRBV9 and TRBJ2-1, is DSGVTQTPKHLITATGQRVTLRCSPRSGDLSVYWYQQSLDQGLQFLIQYYNGEERAKGNILERFSAQQFPDLHSELNLSSLELGDSALYFCASSRGSGRADNEQFFGPGTRLTVL.

The rearrangement uses TRBV7-9 and TRBJ2-6, with a possible D match to TRBD1 (6 bases). This CDR3 is built from 18 residues. The germline V and J ends were trimmed by 5 bases and 0 bases, with 17 bases remaining between them. Germline V CDR1 and CDR2: SEHNR, FQNEAQ (reference sequence). CDR3 region: CASSPRPGQISGANVLTF. CDR3 coding DNA: TGTGCCAGCAGCCCACGACCGGGACAAATCTCTGGGGCCAACGTCCTGACTTTC.

V gene TRBV9 combines with J gene TRBJ2-5, with 9 positions matching TRBD2. The CDR3 runs 14 residues. Germline V gene lookup returns CDR1 SGDLS and CDR2 YYNGEE. Losses at the gene ends were 3 bases for V and 5 bases for J; bases not matched to a gene: 5. As DNA, the CDR3 is TGTGCCAGCAGCGATTATAGCGGGGGTGAGACCCAGTACTTC. As protein: CASSDYSGGETQYF.

The chain links TRBV5-1 to TRBJ1-1; perhaps TRBD1 as D (6 bases). Germline lookup yields CDR1 SGHRS and CDR2 YFSETQ. There are 11 residues in the CDR3. The V gene lost 5 bases and the J gene lost 8 bases, with 10 bases spanning the gap. As DNA, the CDR3 is TGCGCCAGCAGGGGGACAAGAGAAGCTTTCTTT. This sequence encodes CASRGTREAFF.

This clone was observed a single time. CDR3: CASSLSGNPGTEAFF. The CDR3 DNA reads as TGTGCCAGCAGTTTATCAGGGAACCCGGGGACTGAAGCTTTCTTT. The rearrangement links TRBV27 to TRBJ1-1; D remains ambiguous. In germline, CDR1 is MNHEY, CDR2 SMNVEV (reference sequence). V was shortened by 0 bases and J by 5 bases, with 13 bases between the two germline ends. The CDR3 has 15 residues.

The chain recombines TRBV2 with TRBJ2-5, with 7 bases identical to TRBD2. With the DNA end fitting TRBJ2-7 better, the J assignment may be wrong. This CDR3 is 15 amino acids long. Per germline, CDR1 SNHLY and CDR2 FYNNEI. The CDR3 reads CASSSSAGPTYEQYF. CDR3 bases: TGTGCCAGCAGCTCCTCAGCGGGACCCACCTACGAGCAGTACTTC.

This clone appeared a single time. The chain has TRBV2 and TRBJ2-6; no reliable D call. V was trimmed by 1 base and J by 2 bases, leaving 6 bases between them. The germline CDR1 and CDR2 sequences are SNHLY and FYNNEI. CDR3 size: 15 residues. The CDR3 DNA sequence: TGTGCCAGCAGTGAAGTTCTTCCTGGGGCCAACGTCCTGACTTTC. Translation gives CASSEVLPGANVLTF.

The chain links TRBV6-5 to TRBJ1-3; no firm D call. Looked up from germline, CDR1 is MNHEY and CDR2 is SVGAGI. V dropped 3 bases and J dropped 0 bases, with 12 bases sitting between them. This CDR3 spans 16 amino acids. The CDR3 sequence is CASSYLSPSSGNTIYF. The CDR3 DNA follows: TGTGCCAGCAGTTATCTCAGTCCTAGCTCTGGAAACACCATATATTTT.